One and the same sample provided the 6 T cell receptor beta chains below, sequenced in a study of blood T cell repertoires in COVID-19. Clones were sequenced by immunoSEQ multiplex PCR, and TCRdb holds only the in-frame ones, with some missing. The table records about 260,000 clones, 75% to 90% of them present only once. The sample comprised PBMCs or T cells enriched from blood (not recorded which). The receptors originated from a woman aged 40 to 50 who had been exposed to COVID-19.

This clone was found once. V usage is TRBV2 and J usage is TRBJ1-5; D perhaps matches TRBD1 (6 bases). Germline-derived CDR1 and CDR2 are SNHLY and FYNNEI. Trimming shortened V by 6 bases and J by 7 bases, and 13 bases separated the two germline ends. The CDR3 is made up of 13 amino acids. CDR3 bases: TGTGCCAGCAGGGCGGGGGCGGAACAGCCCCAGCATTTT. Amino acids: CASRAGAEQPQHF. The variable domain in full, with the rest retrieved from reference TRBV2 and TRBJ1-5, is EPEVTQTPSHQVTQMGQEVILRCVPISNHLYFYWYRQILGQKVEFLVSFYNNEISEKSEIFDDQFSVERPDGSNFTLKIRSTKLEDSAMYFCASRAGAEQPQHFGDGTRLSIL.

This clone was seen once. The CDR3 loop is CASSLGRGEQFF. CDR3 in DNA: TGTGCCAGCAGCTTAGGCCGAGGTGAGCAGTTCTTC. The genes are TRBV13 and TRBJ2-1; no clear D. The germline V gene has CDR1 PRHDT and CDR2 FYEKMQ (reference sequence). This CDR3 has 12 residues. Trimming shortened V by 0 bases and J by 9 bases, and 6 bases separated the two germline ends.

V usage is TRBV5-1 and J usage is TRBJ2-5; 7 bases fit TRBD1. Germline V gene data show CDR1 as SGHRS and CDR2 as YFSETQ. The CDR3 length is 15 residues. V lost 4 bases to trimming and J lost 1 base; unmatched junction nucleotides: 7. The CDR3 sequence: CASSRVRDSQETQYF. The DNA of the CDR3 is TGCGCCAGCAGCCGTGTTCGGGACAGCCAAGAGACCCAGTACTTC.

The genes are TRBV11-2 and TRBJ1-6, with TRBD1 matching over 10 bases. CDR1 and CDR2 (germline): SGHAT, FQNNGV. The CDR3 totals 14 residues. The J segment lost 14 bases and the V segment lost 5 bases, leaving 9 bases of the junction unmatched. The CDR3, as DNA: TGTGCCAGCAGCCCAGACAGGGGGCGCCGGGCCCTCCACTTT. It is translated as CASSPDRGRRALHF.

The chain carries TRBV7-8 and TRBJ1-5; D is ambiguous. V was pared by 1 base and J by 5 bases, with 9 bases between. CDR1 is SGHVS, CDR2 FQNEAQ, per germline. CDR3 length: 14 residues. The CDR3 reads CASSLVPLDQPQHF. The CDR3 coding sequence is TGTGCCAGCAGCTTAGTCCCACTAGATCAGCCCCAGCATTTT.

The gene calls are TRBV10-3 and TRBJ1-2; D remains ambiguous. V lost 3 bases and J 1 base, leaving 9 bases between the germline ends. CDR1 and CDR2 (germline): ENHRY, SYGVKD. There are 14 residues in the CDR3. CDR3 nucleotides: TGTGCCATCAGTGATGCGGGCTTTAACTATGGCTACACCTTC. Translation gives CAISDAGFNYGYTF.